This TCR beta chain was sequenced during a study of human T cells and chemical hapten exposure. Study summary: Per-sample variation in TCR yield stemmed mainly from small pooled library volume differences.

Regarding time point: patch test 3, about 24 weeks after DPC sensitization. Stated treatment: therapeutic diphenylcyclopropenone sensitization with weekly scalp DPC. Germline values: CDR1 SQVTM, CDR2 ANQGSEA. This CDR3 has 13 residues. The V and J ends lost 7 bases and 1 base respectively, with 11 bases between them. In TCRdb, the RACE reads were re-called with MiXCR into one record per CDR3 protein. Here the sample spans about 160,000 distinct CDR3 sequences, around a quarter being singletons. Details on this clonotype: Antigen: not known.

Study outcomes and limitations: Patch test score rose with PT1 expanded TCR count, significant at thresholds 8, 16 and 32, not 4. Clustering by CDR3 similarity yielded significantly more large clusters from expanded TCRs than controls.

This TCR derives from a woman younger than 30 with alopecia areata. Some clones in this sample may be carry-over from other donors' samples. The chain is built from TRBV29-1 and TRBJ1-3; possible D gene TRBD1, 6 bases. The sequences come from whole blood, collected in connection with sensitization to the hapten diphenylcyclopropenone (DPC). This CDR3 is CSAVRGSGNTIYF. CDR3 bases: TGCAGCGCCGTCAGGGGTTCTGGAAACACCATATATTTT.